The clone carrying this T cell receptor (beta chain) has at least ten counts. The sample comes from a study of human T cells and chemical hapten exposure. The study's library attached unique molecular identifiers to single cDNA molecules. The authors' processing: Ranging from about 20,000 to 700,000, TCR counts per sample had a median value of roughly 96,000. TCRdb re-called the RACE reads with MiXCR, one entry per CDR3 protein. The V and J calls were not made by the authors but by TCRdb's processing. The repertoire has 35,000 to 55,000 distinct CDR3 sequences, 3.7% of them found once; the top ten carry approximately 5%. Time point meaning: healthy volunteer bleed at 6 weeks. Unfractionated whole blood was the source from which total RNA was extracted. Trimming took 0 bases from V and 5 from J; bases not matched to a gene: 2. CDR1 and CDR2 from the germline V gene are SGHRS and YFSETQ. This CDR3 contains 14 residues.

Sequencing was done on a sample of whole blood. The V and J genes are TRBV5-1 and TRBJ2-3; 8 bases map to TRBD2. This receptor was obtained from a human donor in good health. Some clones in this sample may be carry-over from other donors' samples. The CDR3 nucleotides are TGCGCCAGCAGCTTGGTAGCGGGAATAGATACGCAGTATTTT. It translates to CASSLVAGIDTQYF. The entire variable domain, with the rest obtained from reference TRBV5-1 and TRBJ2-3, is as follows: KAGVTQTPRYLIKTRGQQVTLSCSPISGHRSVSWYQQTPGQGLQFLFEYFSETQRNKGNFPGRFSGRQFSNSRSEMNVSTLELGDSALYLCASSLVAGIDTQYFGPGTRLTVL.